Shown below are 24 T cell receptor beta chains from a single sample sequenced in a study of T cell repertoires in cytomegalovirus infection. TCRdb re-called the reads with MiXCR, one entry per CDR3 protein. The sample yields roughly 500,000 distinct CDR3 sequences, about two fifths seen once. Antigens for these TCRs are unknown. The source was cultured PBMCs, collected from culture after CMV antigen stimulation. These receptors originate from a human donor in good health (CMV status not recorded). Some clones in this sample may be carry-over from other donors' samples.

V usage is TRBV6-6 and J usage is TRBJ2-1, with TRBD1 matching over 7 bases. With 6 bases clipped from V and 9 bases from J, the junction kept 8 bases outside the gene matches. The CDR3 contains 13 residues. CDR1 and CDR2 from the germline V gene are MNHNY and SVGAGI (reference sequence). The CDR3 coding sequence is TGTGCCAGCAGCGACAGGGTTCTGGGTGAGCAGTTCTTC. The encoded protein is CASSDRVLGEQFF.

The rearrangement links TRBV7-4 to TRBJ1-1; tentatively, D is TRBD1 (6 bases). The CDR3 loop spans 13 amino acids. V was shortened by 5 bases and J by 7 bases, with 14 bases between the two germline ends. Germline-derived CDR1 and CDR2 are SGHVT and SQSDAQ. As DNA, the CDR3 is TGTGCCAGCAGCATCGGTTCAGGGGTTGAAGCTTTCTTT. This translates into CASSIGSGVEAFF.

This clonotype appeared a few times. The chain has TRBV4-1 and TRBJ2-6; D unresolved. Trimming pared 2 bases from V and 4 bases from J, leaving 9 bases between. Germline V gene sequence: CDR1 MGHRA, CDR2 YSYEKL. This CDR3 is built from 15 residues. CDR3 amino acids: CASSQYLEGANVLTF. The CDR3 DNA sequence: TGCGCCAGCAGCCAATATCTGGAGGGGGCCAACGTCCTGACTTTC.

This clonotype was seen a handful of times. This chain links TRBV5-1 with TRBJ2-7; D not certain. This CDR3 contains 14 residues. Germline V gene sequence: CDR1 SGHRS, CDR2 YFSETQ. Trimming left V 2 bases short and J 3 bases short, with 12 bases between. The CDR3 DNA reads as TGCGCCAGCAGCTTTTCCACAGTATACTACGAGCAGTACTTC. Its translation is CASSFSTVYYEQYF. Combining the CDR3 with reference TRBV5-1 and TRBJ2-7 gives the whole variable domain KAGVTQTPRYLIKTRGQQVTLSCSPISGHRSVSWYQQTPGQGLQFLFEYFSETQRNKGNFPGRFSGRQFSNSRSEMNVSTLELGDSALYLCASSFSTVYYEQYFGPGTRLTVT.

This clonotype was found a few times. CDR3 sequence (DNA): TGTGCCAGCAGTGGGTTTGGCCCCACAGATACGCAGTATTTT. As protein: CASSGFGPTDTQYF. The V and J genes are TRBV12-3 or TRBV12-4 and TRBJ2-3; D is uncertain. The ends were cut back, 5 bases at V and 2 bases at J, with 11 bases in the middle. CDR3 length equals 14 residues.

V and J are TRBV6-2 or TRBV6-3 and TRBJ2-7; D is ambiguous. Germline CDR1 MNHEY, CDR2 SVGEGT. The CDR3 spans 17 residues. Trimming took 6 bases from V and 0 from J, leaving 21 bases between them. CDR3 nucleotides: TGTGCCAGCAGCTCTTCGTTTTTGGCAAGGAGCTCCTACGAGCAGTACTTC. Translation: CASSSSFLARSSYEQYF.

V gene TRBV7-6 combines with J gene TRBJ1-1; D ambiguous. This CDR3 comprises 15 residues. The germline V gene has CDR1 SGHVS and CDR2 FNYEAQ. V was pared by 4 bases and J by 3 bases, with 15 bases between. For the CDR3, the DNA is TGTGCCAGCAGCTCACGAACGACCGGGGACACTGAAGCTTTCTTT. Translated, it gives CASSSRTTGDTEAFF. The complete variable domain, with remaining parts taken from reference TRBV7-6 and TRBJ1-1, reads GAGVSQSPRYKVTKRGQDVALRCDPISGHVSLYWYRQALGQGPEFLTYFNYEAQQDKSGLPNDRFSAERPEGSISTLTIQRTEQRDSAMYRCASSSRTTGDTEAFFGQGTRLTVV.

This chain links TRBV12-3 or TRBV12-4 with TRBJ2-3; 11 bases agree with TRBD2. This CDR3 is 16 amino acids long. The ends lost 6 bases at V and 6 bases at J; junction bases unmatched: 11. CDR3 loop: CASSILSGGAGDTQYF. CDR3 nucleotides: TGTGCCAGCAGCATACTTAGCGGGGGGGCCGGGGATACGCAGTATTTT.

This clonotype was recorded at least ten times. V and J are TRBV7-2 and TRBJ2-5; weak D call: TRBD1 (6 bases). V lost 5 bases and J lost 3, with 13 bases in between. The CDR3 covers 14 residues. The germline CDR1 and CDR2 sequences are SGHTA and FQGNSA. The CDR3 loop is CASSPPSGEETQYF. CDR3 nucleotide sequence: TGTGCCAGCAGCCCCCCGTCAGGGGAAGAGACCCAGTACTTC.

This chain connects TRBV11-2 to TRBJ2-5; TRBD2 matches at 9 bases. The CDR3 sequence is 15 residues long. Germline lookup yields CDR1 SGHAT and CDR2 FQNNGV. Trimming cost V 6 bases and J 5 bases; bases outside gene matches: 10. CDR3 bases: TGTGCCAGCAGTGGCGGGAGGGCGGTGTGGGAGACCCAGTACTTC. It translates to CASSGGRAVWETQYF.

This clonotype has at least ten counts. The chain's CDR3 is CASSARQGMNTEAFF. CDR3 bases: TGTGCCAGCAGCGCAAGACAGGGGATGAACACTGAAGCTTTCTTT. This chain connects TRBV7-6 to TRBJ1-1; 8 positions match TRBD1. CDR1 is SGHVS, CDR2 FNYEAQ, per germline. The CDR3 totals 15 residues. The V gene end was trimmed by 5 bases and the J gene end by 0 bases; junction bases not matched to a gene: 5.

The V call is TRBV7-9, the J call TRBJ1-2; no definite D call. This CDR3 has 15 amino acids. V shed 3 bases and J shed 6 bases, with 17 bases lying between them. Germline V CDR1 and CDR2: SEHNR, FQNEAQ (reference sequence). The CDR3 spells CASSFDPQDRDGYTF. The CDR3 nucleotides are TGTGCCAGCAGCTTTGACCCTCAGGATAGGGATGGCTACACCTTC.

V and J are TRBV12-3 or TRBV12-4 and TRBJ2-7; TRBD1 or TRBD2 may be the D gene (5 bases each). V was pared by 7 bases and J by 4 bases, with 20 bases between. The CDR3 is 15 amino acids. The CDR3 DNA is TGTGCCAGCACCCCAGGCCAGGGTCGGGGATACGAGCAGTACTTC. Its protein product is CASTPGQGRGYEQYF.

V and J are TRBV5-6 and TRBJ2-1, with D perhaps TRBD1 or TRBD2 (5 bases each). The CDR3 is 14 residues long. V lost 4 bases to trimming and J lost 4 bases, with 12 bases between them. Germline V gene lookup returns CDR1 SGHDT and CDR2 YYEEEE. The CDR3 sequence: CASSEGFRYNEQFF. In nucleotides, the CDR3 is TGTGCCAGCAGCGAGGGGTTTCGGTACAATGAGCAGTTCTTC. Combining the CDR3 with reference TRBV5-6 and TRBJ2-1 gives the whole variable domain DAGVTQSPTHLIKTRGQQVTLRCSPKSGHDTVSWYQQALGQGPQFIFQYYEEEERQRGNFPDRFSGHQFPNYSSELNVNALLLGDSALYLCASSEGFRYNEQFFGPGTRLTVL.

The chain is built from TRBV4-1 and TRBJ1-2; no definite D call. Germline values: CDR1 MGHRA, CDR2 YSYEKL. Between the trimmed V and J ends, which lost 1 base and 8 bases, there was a span of 14 bases. CDR3 length: 14 residues. The CDR3 loop reads CASSQVIAFFGYTF. The CDR3 bases are TGCGCCAGCAGCCAAGTTATCGCATTTTTCGGCTACACCTTC.

This chain joins TRBV6-1 and TRBJ1-1, with a tentative D call TRBD1 (6 bases). The V gene lost 6 bases and the J gene lost 3 bases, with 17 bases spanning the gap. The CDR3 is made up of 15 amino acids. Per the germline V gene, CDR1 is MNHNS and CDR2 is SASEGT. As DNA, the CDR3 is TGTGCCAGCAGGTACAGGGAGGCGGTCGACACTGAAGCTTTCTTT. It encodes CASRYREAVDTEAFF.

There are a few counts of this clonotype. An end of the junction does not agree with germline; a read error may underlie this. The chain couples TRBV28 to TRBJ2-7; D may correspond to TRBD1 or TRBD2 (5 bases each). Germline CDR1 reads MDHEN; CDR2 reads SYDVKM. The CDR3 has 14 amino acids. The DNA of the CDR3 is TGTGCCAGCAGTTTACCGTGGGGGTCCTCCGAGCAGTACTTC. Residues: CASSLPWGSSEQYF.

This clonotype was found a few times. The chain uses TRBV7-6 and TRBJ1-3; D remains unclear. The CDR3 consists of 14 residues. V was trimmed by 2 bases and J by 1 base, leaving 6 bases between them. Germline V CDR1 and CDR2: SGHVS, FNYEAQ. This CDR3 reads CASSLRASGNTIYF. The CDR3 bases are TGTGCCAGCAGCTTACGAGCTTCTGGAAACACCATATATTTT.

J is TRBJ1-1 and V is TRBV28, with D perhaps matching TRBD1 (5 bases). The length of the CDR3 is 12 residues. Between the trimmed V and J ends, which lost 6 bases and 4 bases, there was a span of 9 bases. Germline V gene lookup returns CDR1 MDHEN and CDR2 SYDVKM. In nucleotides, the CDR3 is TGTGCCAGCAGCAGGGACGGCACTGAAGCTTTCTTT. Translation: CASSRDGTEAFF.

Only a few counts were recorded for this clonotype. This CDR3 reads CASSYDPQGYEQYF. The CDR3 bases are TGTGCCAGCAGCTACGACCCACAGGGCTACGAGCAGTACTTC. This chain uses TRBV7-6 with TRBJ2-7, with a possible D match to TRBD1 (6 bases). CDR3 size: 14 residues. CDR1 and CDR2 from the germline V gene are SGHVS and FNYEAQ. Deletions cut 4 bases from V and 3 bases from J, with 13 bases between.

V is TRBV5-4 and J is TRBJ1-2; 10 nucleotides agree with TRBD1. V lost 4 bases, J lost 4 bases, and 7 bases stayed unmatched. Germline values: CDR1 SGHNT, CDR2 YYREEE (reference sequence). The CDR3 runs to 15 residues. CDR3 coding DNA: TGTGCCAGCAGCCTGGGACAGGGGTTTGGCTATGGCTACACCTTC. It yields the protein CASSLGQGFGYGYTF.

This clonotype was detected only a few times. The chain is built from TRBV12-3 or TRBV12-4 and TRBJ1-1, with D uncertain. V was pared by 3 bases and J by 6 bases, with 11 bases between. This CDR3 is 13 amino acids long. CDR3 in amino acids: CASSFGEGSEAFF. The CDR3 coding sequence is TGTGCCAGCAGTTTTGGCGAAGGATCTGAAGCTTTCTTT.

This chain connects TRBV11-2 to TRBJ2-7; 10 nucleotides agree with TRBD1. Germline V CDR1 and CDR2: SGHAT, FQNNGV. This CDR3 contains 15 residues. With 5 bases clipped from V and 5 bases from J, the junction kept 9 bases outside the gene matches. The CDR3 DNA follows: TGTGCCAGCAGCCTACTGGGACAGGGGTCCCACGAGCAGTACTTC. It specifies CASSLLGQGSHEQYF.

CDR3 in DNA: TGCGCCAGCAGCGTTCGGACAGGTGGTGAAAAACTGTTTTTT. This gives the protein CASSVRTGGEKLFF. The chain couples TRBV4-1 to TRBJ1-4; TRBD1 aligns across 7 bases. The length of the CDR3 is 14 residues. Germline V gene lookup returns CDR1 MGHRA and CDR2 YSYEKL. V shed 5 bases, J shed 7 bases, and the junction held 7 bases outside the gene matches.